This T cell receptor beta chain is from a study of shared clonotypes between healthy human individuals. Sequenced by immunoSEQ multiplex PCR; TCRdb stores in-frame clones only, minus some. The table lists 450,000 to 600,000 clones, roughly 85% of them singletons. CDR1 and CDR2 (germline): ENHRY, SYGVKD. The CDR3 length is 14 residues. Trimming removed 3 bases from V and 3 bases from J, with 9 bases in between. The chain recombines TRBV10-3 with TRBJ2-4; unclear D gene. The sequence was obtained from a woman between 40 and 50 years old in good health. Some clones in this sample may be carry-over from other donors' samples. The sequenced sample consisted of PBMCs. Here the CDR3 reads CAISDRASKNIQYF. CDR3 DNA sequence: TGTGCCATCAGTGACCGTGCAAGCAAAAACATTCAGTACTTC.